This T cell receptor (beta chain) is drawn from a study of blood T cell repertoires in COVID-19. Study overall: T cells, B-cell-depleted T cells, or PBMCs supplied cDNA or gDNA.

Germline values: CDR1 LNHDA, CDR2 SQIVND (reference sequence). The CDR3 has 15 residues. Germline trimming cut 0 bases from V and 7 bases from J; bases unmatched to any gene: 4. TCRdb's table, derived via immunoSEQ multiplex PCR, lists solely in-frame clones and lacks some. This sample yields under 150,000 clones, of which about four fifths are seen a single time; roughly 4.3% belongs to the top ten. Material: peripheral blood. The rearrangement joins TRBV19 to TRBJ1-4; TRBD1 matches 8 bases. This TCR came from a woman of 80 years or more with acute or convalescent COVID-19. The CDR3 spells CASSIDGTGGEKLFF. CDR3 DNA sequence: TGTGCCAGTAGTATAGACGGCACAGGGGGTGAAAAACTGTTTTTT.